The clone carrying this T cell receptor (beta chain) was seen many times. The sample is drawn from a study of T cells in Graves' hyperthyroidism and ophthalmopathy. The TCR beta CDR3 regions underwent amplification using RNA transcripts as the source. RT-PCR in the first round (using the HTBI primer set) targeted the TCR CDR3. TCRdb re-called the multiplex PCR reads with MiXCR, one entry per CDR3 protein. The sample has roughly 570,000 distinct CDR3 sequences; around 42% are singletons. This TCR derives from a woman aged 18 to 35 with Graves' hyperthyroidism. The sequenced material came from peripheral blood or thyroid tissue (not recorded which).

The CDR3 here is CASSSGQGLQETQYF. In DNA form, the CDR3 reads TGTGCCAGCAGCTCGGGACAGGGGCTCCAAGAGACCCAGTACTTC. The chain uses TRBV7-3 and TRBJ2-5, with 10 bases matching TRBD1. Germline CDR1 and CDR2: SGHTA and FQGTGA. V lost 4 bases to trimming and J lost 1 base; unmatched junction nucleotides: 3. The CDR3 totals 15 residues.